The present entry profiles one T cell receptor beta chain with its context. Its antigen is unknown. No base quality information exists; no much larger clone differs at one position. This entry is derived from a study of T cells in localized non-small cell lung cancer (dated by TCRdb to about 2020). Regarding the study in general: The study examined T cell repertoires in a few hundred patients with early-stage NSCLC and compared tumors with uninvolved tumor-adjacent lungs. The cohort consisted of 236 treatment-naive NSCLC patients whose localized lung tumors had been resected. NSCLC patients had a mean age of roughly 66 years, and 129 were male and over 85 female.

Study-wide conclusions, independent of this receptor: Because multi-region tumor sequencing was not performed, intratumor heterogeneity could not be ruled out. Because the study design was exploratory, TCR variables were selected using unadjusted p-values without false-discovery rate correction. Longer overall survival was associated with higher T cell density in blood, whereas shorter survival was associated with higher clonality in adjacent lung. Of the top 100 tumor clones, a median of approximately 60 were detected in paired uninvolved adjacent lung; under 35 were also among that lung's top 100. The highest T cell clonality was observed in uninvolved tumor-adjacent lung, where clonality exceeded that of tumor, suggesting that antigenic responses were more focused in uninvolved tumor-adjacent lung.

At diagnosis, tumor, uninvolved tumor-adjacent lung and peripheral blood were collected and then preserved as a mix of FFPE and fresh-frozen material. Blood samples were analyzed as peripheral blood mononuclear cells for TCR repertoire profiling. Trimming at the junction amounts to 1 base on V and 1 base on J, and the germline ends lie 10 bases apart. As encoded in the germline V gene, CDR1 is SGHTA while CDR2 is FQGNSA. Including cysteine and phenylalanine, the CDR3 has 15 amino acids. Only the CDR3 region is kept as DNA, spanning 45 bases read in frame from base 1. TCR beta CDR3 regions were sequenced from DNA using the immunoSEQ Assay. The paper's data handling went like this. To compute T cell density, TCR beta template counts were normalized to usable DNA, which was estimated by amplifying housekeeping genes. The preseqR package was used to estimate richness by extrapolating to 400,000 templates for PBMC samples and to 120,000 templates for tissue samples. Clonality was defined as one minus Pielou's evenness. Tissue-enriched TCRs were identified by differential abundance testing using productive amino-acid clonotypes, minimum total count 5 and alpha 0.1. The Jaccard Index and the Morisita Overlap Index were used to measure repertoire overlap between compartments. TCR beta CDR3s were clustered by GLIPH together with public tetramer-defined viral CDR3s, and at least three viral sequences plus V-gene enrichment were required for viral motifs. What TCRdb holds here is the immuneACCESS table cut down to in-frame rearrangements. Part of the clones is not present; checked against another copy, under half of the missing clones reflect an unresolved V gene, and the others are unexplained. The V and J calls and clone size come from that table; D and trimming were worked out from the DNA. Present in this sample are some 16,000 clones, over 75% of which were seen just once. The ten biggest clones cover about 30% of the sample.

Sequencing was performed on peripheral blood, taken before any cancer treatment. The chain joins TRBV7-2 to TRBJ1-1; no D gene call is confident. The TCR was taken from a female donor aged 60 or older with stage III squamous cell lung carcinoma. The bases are TGTGCCAGCAGCTTAGTCCCCGTGGGGAACACTGAAGCTTTCTTT. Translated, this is CASSLVPVGNTEAFF.